This is a list of T cell receptor beta chains from one sample in a study of blood T cell repertoires in COVID-19. Data came from immunoSEQ multiplex PCR; TCRdb stores just in-frame clones and leaves some out. Of 100,000 to 150,000 clones detected, approximately 86% appear once; the ten largest clones hold roughly 10%. Sequencing input: peripheral blood. The receptors were sampled from a woman aged 70-85 years with COVID-19, enrolled during active disease. The CDR3 runs from the conserved cysteine through the conserved F or W. Each record gives: CDR3 DNA, CDR3 protein, CDR3 length, J gene, D gene, clone size, V gene. A D gene is named only where the DNA matches it firmly. Not every row has a clone size; where given, it reads once, few, many or a size class.

CDR3 DNA: TGTGCCAGCAGGCTCGGGGGATTCTACGAGCAGTACTTC
CDR3 protein: CASRLGGFYEQYF
CDR3 length: 13
J gene: TRBJ2-7
D gene: .
clone size: once
V gene: TRBV12-3/TRBV12-4

CDR3 DNA: TGCGCCAGCAGCGCAGCGACCGGGACAGGCGAGATCTACGAGCAGTACTTC
CDR3 protein: CASSAATGTGEIYEQYF
CDR3 length: 17
J gene: TRBJ2-7
D gene: TRBD1
clone size: few
V gene: TRBV5-1

CDR3 DNA: TGTGCCAGCAGTTTGGGGCAGGTTATCTACAATGAGCAGTTCTTC
CDR3 protein: CASSLGQVIYNEQFF
CDR3 length: 15
J gene: TRBJ2-1
D gene: .
clone size: .
V gene: TRBV28

CDR3 DNA: TGTGCCAGCAGCTTCGTACTAGCGGGGGGTGCAGATACGCAGTATTTT
CDR3 protein: CASSFVLAGGADTQYF
CDR3 length: 16
J gene: TRBJ2-3
D gene: TRBD2
clone size: .
V gene: TRBV7-2

CDR3 DNA: TGTGCCAGCAGCAAAGGGAAGGGACTGGACCACTCTGGAAACACCATATATTTT
CDR3 protein: CASSKGKGLDHSGNTIYF
CDR3 length: 18
J gene: TRBJ1-3
D gene: .
clone size: .
V gene: TRBV21-1

CDR3 DNA: TGTGCCAGTAGGGGCAGCTCTGGAAACACCATATATTTT
CDR3 protein: CASRGSSGNTIYF
CDR3 length: 13
J gene: TRBJ1-3
D gene: .
clone size: .
V gene: TRBV19

CDR3 DNA: TGTGCCAGCTCACCCGGCTCAGGGGGACCCTCCTACGAGCAGTACTTC
CDR3 protein: CASSPGSGGPSYEQYF
CDR3 length: 16
J gene: TRBJ2-7
D gene: TRBD1
clone size: .
V gene: TRBV18

CDR3 DNA: TGCGCCAGCAGTGACAGGGGGCTGGGGGACACTGAAGCTTTCTTT
CDR3 protein: CASSDRGLGDTEAFF
CDR3 length: 15
J gene: TRBJ1-1
D gene: TRBD1
clone size: .
V gene: TRBV10-1

CDR3 DNA: TGTGCCAGCAGTGTCGGGGACAGGGACAAGTACTTC
CDR3 protein: CASSVGDRDKYF
CDR3 length: 12
J gene: TRBJ2-7
D gene: TRBD1
clone size: few
V gene: TRBV28

CDR3 DNA: TGCGCCAGCAGCCGCGGGACTAGCGGGACCACAGATACGCAGTATTTT
CDR3 protein: CASSRGTSGTTDTQYF
CDR3 length: 16
J gene: TRBJ2-3
D gene: TRBD2
clone size: .
V gene: TRBV5-1

CDR3 DNA: TGTGCCAGCAGTGGTAGAGGAGTCCCCTATGGCTACACCTTC
CDR3 protein: CASSGRGVPYGYTF
CDR3 length: 14
J gene: TRBJ1-2
D gene: .
clone size: .
V gene: TRBV2

CDR3 DNA: TGCAGTGCTAGTCGGACAGGGGATTCACCCCTCCACTTT
CDR3 protein: CSASRTGDSPLHF
CDR3 length: 13
J gene: TRBJ1-6
D gene: TRBD1
clone size: .
V gene: TRBV20-1

CDR3 DNA: TGTGCCAGCAGCGCATGGACAGGGTTCACTGAAGCTTTCTTT
CDR3 protein: CASSAWTGFTEAFF
CDR3 length: 14
J gene: TRBJ1-1
D gene: TRBD1
clone size: .
V gene: TRBV9

CDR3 DNA: TGTGCCACCAGTGATTTTGACAGGGGCCAAGAGACCCAGTACTTC
CDR3 protein: CATSDFDRGQETQYF
CDR3 length: 15
J gene: TRBJ2-5
D gene: TRBD1
clone size: .
V gene: TRBV24-1

CDR3 DNA: TGTGCCAGCAGCTATGCAGGGGATGAAGAGCAGTACTTC
CDR3 protein: CASSYAGDEEQYF
CDR3 length: 13
J gene: TRBJ2-7
D gene: .
clone size: few
V gene: TRBV6-6